This T cell receptor beta chain was recovered during a study of blood T cell repertoires in COVID-19. V lost 4 bases, J lost 7 bases, and 4 bases stayed unmatched. This CDR3 comprises 14 residues. Germline V gives CDR1 KGHDR, CDR2 SFDVKD. Sequencing used immunoSEQ multiplex PCR; TCRdb keeps in-frame clones, though not all of them. The repertoire holds some 120,000 clones, with around 82% as singletons. This receptor was identified in a man aged 25-45 years with COVID-19, enrolled during active disease. The V call is TRBV24-1, the J call TRBJ2-5, with 11 bases that match TRBD2. The material sequenced was peripheral blood. The CDR3 nucleotides read TGTGCCACCAGTGAGGGACTAGCGGAGGGGACCCAGTACTTC. It specifies CATSEGLAEGTQYF.